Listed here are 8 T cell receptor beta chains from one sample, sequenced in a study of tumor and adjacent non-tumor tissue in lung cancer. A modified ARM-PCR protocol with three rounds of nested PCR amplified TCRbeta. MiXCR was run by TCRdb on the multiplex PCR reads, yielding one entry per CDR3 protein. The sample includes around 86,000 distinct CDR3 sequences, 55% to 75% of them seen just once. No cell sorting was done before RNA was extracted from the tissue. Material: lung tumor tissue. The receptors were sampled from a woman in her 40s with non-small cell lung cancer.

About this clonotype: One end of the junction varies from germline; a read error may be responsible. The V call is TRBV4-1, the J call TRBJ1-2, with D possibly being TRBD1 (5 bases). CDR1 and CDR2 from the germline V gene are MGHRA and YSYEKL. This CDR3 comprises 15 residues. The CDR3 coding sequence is TGTGCCAGCAGCCAAGATTCATCTTGGGGCTACGGCTACACCTTC. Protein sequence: CASSQDSSWGYGYTF.

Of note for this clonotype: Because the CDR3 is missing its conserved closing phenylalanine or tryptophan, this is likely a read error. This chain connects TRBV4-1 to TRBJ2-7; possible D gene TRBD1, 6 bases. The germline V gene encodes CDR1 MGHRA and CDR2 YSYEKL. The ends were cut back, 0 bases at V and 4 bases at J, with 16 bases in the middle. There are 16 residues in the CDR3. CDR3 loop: CASSQDWSTGWYEQYI. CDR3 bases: TGCGCCAGCAGCCAAGATTGGAGTACAGGGTGGTACGAGCAGTACATC.

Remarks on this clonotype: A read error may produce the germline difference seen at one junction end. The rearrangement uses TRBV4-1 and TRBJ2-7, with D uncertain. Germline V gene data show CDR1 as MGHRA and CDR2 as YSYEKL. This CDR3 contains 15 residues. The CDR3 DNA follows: TGCGCCAGCAACCAAGTCCAACGGACCGATGGCGAGCAGTACTTC. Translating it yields CASNQVQRTDGEQYF.

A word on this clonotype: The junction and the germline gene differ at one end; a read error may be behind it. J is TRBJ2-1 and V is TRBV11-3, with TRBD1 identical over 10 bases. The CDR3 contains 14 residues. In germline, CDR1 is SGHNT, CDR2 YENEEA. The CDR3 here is CAINPGQGGNELFF. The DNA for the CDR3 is TGTGCCATCAACCCCGGACAGGGGGGCAATGAGCTGTTCTTC.

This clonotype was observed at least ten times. CDR3 sequence: CASSLAYGPGGEQFF. CDR3 in DNA: TGTGCCAGCAGCTTAGCATACGGACCAGGAGGGGAGCAGTTCTTC. This chain joins TRBV7-9 and TRBJ2-1, with D perhaps matching TRBD2 (6 bases). Per the germline V gene, CDR1 is SEHNR and CDR2 is FQNEAQ (reference sequence). The CDR3 has 15 amino acids. Trimming removed 0 bases at V and 10 bases at J, with 16 bases between.

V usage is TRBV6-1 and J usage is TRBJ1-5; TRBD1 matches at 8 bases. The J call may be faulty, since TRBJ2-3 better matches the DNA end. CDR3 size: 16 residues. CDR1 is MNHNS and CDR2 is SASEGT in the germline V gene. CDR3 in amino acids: CASRMPTGASNQPQYF. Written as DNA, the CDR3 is TGTGCCAGCAGGATGCCGACAGGGGCTTCTAATCAACCCCAGTATTTT.

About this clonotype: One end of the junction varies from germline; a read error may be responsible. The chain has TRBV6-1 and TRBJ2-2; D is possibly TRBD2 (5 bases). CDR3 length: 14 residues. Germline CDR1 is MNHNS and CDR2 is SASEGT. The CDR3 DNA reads TGTACCAGCAGACTTACGACGAACACCGGGGAGCTCTTTTTT. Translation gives CTSRLTTNTGELFF.

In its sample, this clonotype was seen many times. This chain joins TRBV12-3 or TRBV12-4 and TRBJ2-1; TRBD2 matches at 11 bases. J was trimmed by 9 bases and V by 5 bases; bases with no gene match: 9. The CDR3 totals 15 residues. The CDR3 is CASSRSGTSGSEQFF. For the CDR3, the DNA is TGTGCCAGCAGTCGATCCGGGACTAGCGGAAGTGAGCAGTTCTTC.